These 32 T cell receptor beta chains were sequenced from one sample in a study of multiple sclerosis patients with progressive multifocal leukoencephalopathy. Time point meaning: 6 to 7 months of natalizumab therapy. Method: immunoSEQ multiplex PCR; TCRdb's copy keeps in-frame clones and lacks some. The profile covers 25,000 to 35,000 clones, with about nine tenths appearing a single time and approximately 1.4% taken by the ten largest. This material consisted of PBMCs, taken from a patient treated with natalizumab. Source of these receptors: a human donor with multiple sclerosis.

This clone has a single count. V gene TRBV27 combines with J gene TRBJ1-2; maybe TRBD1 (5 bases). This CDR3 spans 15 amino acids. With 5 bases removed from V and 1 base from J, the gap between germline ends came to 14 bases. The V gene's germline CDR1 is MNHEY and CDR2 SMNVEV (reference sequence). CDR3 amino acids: CASSANKGFNYGYTF. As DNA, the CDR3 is TGTGCCAGCAGTGCCAATAAGGGGTTTAACTATGGCTACACCTTC.

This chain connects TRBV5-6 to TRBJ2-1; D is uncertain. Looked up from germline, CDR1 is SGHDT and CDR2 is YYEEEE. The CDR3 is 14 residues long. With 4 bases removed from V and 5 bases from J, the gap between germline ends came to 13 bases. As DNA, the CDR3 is TGTGCCAGCAGCGTTCGCTTCCCCGACAATGAGCAGTTCTTC. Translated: CASSVRFPDNEQFF.

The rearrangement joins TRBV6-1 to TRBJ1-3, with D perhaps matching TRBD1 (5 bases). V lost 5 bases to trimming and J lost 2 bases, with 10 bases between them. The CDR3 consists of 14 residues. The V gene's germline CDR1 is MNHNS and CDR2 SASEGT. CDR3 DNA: TGTGCCAGCAGTCCAGGGCGGGCTGGAAACACCATATATTTT. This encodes CASSPGRAGNTIYF.

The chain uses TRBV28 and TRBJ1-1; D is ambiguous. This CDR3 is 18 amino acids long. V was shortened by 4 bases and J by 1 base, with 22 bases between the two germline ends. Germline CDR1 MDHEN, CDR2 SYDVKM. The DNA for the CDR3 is TGTGCCAGCAGTTCCCGAAGCGGACGGAGGCGGGGGAACACTGAAGCTTTCTTT. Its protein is CASSSRSGRRRGNTEAFF.

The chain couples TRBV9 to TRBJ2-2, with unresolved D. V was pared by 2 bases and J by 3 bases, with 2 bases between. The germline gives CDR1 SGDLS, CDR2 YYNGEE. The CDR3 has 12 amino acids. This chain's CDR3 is CASSVDTGELFF. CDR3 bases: TGTGCCAGCAGCGTCGACACCGGGGAGCTGTTTTTT.

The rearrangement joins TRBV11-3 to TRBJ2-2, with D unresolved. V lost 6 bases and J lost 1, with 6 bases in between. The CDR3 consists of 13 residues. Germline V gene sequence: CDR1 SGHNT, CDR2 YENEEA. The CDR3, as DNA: TGTGCCAGCAGGTCGGGGAACACCGGGGAGCTGTTTTTT. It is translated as CASRSGNTGELFF. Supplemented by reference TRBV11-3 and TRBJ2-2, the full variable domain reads EAGVVQSPRYKIIEKKQPVAFWCNPISGHNTLYWYLQNLGQGPELLIRYENEEAVDDSQLPKDRFSAERLKGVDSTLKIQPAELGDSAVYLCASRSGNTGELFFGEGSRLTVL.

Written as DNA, the CDR3 is TGTGCCAGCTCCCAGGGGTCTGGGGCCAACGTCCTGACTTTC. Translated, it gives CASSQGSGANVLTF. The chain carries TRBV18 and TRBJ2-6; weak D call: TRBD1 (6 bases). Per the germline V gene, CDR1 is KGHSH and CDR2 is LQKENI. The germline V and J ends were trimmed by 6 bases and 1 base, with 7 bases remaining between them. The CDR3 consists of 14 residues.

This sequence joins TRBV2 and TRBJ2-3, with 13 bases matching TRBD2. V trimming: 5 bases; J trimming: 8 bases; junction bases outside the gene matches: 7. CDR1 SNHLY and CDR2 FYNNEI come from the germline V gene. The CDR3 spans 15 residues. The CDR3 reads CASSPRTSGSGTQYF. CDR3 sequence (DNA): TGTGCCAGCAGTCCCCGGACTAGCGGGAGTGGTACGCAGTATTTT.

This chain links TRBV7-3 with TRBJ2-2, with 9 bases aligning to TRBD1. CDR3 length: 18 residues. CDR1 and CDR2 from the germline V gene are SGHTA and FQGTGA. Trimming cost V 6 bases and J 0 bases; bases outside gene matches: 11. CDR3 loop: CASSRTGGGYSNTGELFF. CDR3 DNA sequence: TGTGCCAGCAGTCGTACAGGGGGCGGTTATTCGAACACCGGGGAGCTGTTTTTT.

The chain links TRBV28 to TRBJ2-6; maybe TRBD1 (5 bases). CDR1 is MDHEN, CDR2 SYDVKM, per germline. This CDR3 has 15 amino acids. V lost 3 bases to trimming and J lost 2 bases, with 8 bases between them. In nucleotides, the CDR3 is TGTGCCAGCAGTTTCGGCAGGGCTGGGGCCAACGTCCTGACTTTC. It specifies CASSFGRAGANVLTF.

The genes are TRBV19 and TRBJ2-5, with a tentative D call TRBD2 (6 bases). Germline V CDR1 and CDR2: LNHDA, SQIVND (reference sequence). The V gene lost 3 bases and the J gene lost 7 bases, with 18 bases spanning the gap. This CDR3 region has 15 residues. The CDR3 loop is CASSIRRGYEVTQYF. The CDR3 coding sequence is TGTGCCAGTAGTATTAGGAGGGGATATGAGGTGACCCAGTACTTC.

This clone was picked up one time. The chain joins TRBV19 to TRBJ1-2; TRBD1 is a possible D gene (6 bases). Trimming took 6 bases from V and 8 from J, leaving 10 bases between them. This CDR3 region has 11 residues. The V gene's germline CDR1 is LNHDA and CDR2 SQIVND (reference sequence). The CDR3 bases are TGTGCCAGTAGGGCAGGGGAAGGCTACACCTTC. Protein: CASRAGEGYTF.

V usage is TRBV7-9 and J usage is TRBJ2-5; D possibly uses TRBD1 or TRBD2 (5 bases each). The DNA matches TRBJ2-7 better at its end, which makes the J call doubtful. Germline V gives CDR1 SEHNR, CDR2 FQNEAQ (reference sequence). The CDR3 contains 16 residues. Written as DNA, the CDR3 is TGTGCCAGCAGCTTTGGGCTCCGGGACGCCTCCTACGAGCAGTACTTC. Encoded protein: CASSFGLRDASYEQYF.

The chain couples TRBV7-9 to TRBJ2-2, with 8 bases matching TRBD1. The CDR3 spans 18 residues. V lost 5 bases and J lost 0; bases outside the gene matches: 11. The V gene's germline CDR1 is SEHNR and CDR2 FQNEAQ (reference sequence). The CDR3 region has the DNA TGTGCCAGCAGCCCCCGACAGGGGAGCCACGCGAACACCGGGGAGCTGTTTTTT. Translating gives CASSPRQGSHANTGELFF. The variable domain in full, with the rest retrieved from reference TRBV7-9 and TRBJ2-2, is DTGVSQNPRHKITKRGQNVTFRCDPISEHNRLYWYRQTLGQGPEFLTYFQNEAQLEKSRLLSDRFSAERPKGSFSTLEIQRTEQGDSAMYLCASSPRQGSHANTGELFFGEGSRLTVL.

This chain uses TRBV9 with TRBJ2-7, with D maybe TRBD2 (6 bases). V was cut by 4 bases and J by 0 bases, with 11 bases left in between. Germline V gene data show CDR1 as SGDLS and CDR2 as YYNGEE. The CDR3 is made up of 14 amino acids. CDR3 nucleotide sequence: TGTGCCAGCAGCACTTTCGGGGGCTCCTACGAGCAGTACTTC. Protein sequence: CASSTFGGSYEQYF.

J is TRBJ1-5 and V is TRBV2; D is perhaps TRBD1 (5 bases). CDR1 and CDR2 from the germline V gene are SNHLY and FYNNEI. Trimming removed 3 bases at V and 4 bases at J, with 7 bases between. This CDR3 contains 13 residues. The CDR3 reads CASSDPGNQPQHF. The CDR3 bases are TGTGCCAGCAGTGACCCAGGGAATCAGCCCCAGCATTTT.

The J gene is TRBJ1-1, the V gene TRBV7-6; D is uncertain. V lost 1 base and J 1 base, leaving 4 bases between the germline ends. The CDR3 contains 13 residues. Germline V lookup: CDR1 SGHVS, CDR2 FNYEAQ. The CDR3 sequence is CASSLGQNTEAFF. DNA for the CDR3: TGTGCCAGCAGCTTAGGCCAGAACACTGAAGCTTTCTTT.

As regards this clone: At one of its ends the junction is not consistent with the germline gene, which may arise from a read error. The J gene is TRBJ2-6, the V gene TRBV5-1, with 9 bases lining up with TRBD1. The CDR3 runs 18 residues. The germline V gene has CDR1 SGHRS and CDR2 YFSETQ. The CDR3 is CASSSITGGAFGANDLTF. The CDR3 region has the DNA TGCGCCAGCAGCTCTATCACAGGGGGCGCTTTCGGGGCCAACGACCTGACTTTC. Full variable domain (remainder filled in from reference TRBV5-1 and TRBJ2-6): KAGVTQTPRYLIKTRGQQVTLSCSPISGHRSVSWYQQTPGQGLQFLFEYFSETQRNKGNFPGRFSGRQFSNSRSEMNVSTLELGDSALYLCASSSITGGAFGANDLTFGAGSRLTVL.

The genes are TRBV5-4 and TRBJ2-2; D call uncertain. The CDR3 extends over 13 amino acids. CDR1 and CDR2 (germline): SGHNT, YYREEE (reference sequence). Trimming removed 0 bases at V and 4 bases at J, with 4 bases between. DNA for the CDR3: TGTGCCAGCAGCTTGGAGAGCACCGGGGAGCTGTTTTTT. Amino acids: CASSLESTGELFF.

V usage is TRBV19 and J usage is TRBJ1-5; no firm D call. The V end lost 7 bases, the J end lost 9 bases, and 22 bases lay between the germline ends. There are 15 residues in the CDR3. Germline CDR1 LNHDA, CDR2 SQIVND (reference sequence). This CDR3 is CASIDLSSWGSPQHF. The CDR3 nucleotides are TGTGCCAGTATCGACCTCTCAAGTTGGGGATCGCCCCAGCATTTT.

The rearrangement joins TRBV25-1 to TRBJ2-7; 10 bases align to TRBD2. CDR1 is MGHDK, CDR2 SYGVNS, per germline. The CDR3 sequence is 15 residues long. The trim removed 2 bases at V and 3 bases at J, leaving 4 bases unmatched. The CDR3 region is CASSEHASGSYEQYF. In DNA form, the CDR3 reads TGTGCCAGCAGTGAACACGCTAGCGGGAGCTACGAGCAGTACTTC.

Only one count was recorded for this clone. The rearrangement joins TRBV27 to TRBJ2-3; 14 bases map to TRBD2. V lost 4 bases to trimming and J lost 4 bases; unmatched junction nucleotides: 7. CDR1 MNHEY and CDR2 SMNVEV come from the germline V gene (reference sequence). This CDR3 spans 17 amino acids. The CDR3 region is CASSWKRLAGGSDTQYF. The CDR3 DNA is TGTGCCAGCAGTTGGAAGAGACTAGCGGGAGGGTCAGATACGCAGTATTTT.

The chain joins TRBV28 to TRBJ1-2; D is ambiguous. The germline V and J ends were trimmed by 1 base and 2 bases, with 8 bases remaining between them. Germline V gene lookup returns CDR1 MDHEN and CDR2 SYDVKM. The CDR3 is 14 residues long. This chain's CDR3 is CASSLSQTNYGYTF. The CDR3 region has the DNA TGTGCCAGCAGTTTATCACAGACCAACTATGGCTACACCTTC.

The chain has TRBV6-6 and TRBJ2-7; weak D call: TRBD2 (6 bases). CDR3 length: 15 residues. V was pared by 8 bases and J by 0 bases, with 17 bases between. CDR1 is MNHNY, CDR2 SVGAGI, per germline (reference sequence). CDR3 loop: CASRTGTFSSYEQYF. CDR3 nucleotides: TGTGCCAGCCGGACCGGGACTTTTAGCTCCTACGAGCAGTACTTC.

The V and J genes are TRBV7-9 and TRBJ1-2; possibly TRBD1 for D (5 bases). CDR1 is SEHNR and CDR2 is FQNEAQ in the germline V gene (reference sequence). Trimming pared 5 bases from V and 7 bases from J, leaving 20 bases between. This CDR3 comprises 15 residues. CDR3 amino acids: CASSPYRQSEAGYTF. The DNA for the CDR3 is TGTGCCAGCAGCCCATACCGACAGTCGGAGGCTGGCTACACCTTC.

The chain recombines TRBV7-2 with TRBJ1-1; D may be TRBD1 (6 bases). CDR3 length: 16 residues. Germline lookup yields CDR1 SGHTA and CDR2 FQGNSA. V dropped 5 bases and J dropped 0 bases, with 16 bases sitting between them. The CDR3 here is CASSPMRQDLNTEAFF. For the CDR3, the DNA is TGTGCCAGCAGCCCCATGCGACAGGATTTGAACACTGAAGCTTTCTTT.

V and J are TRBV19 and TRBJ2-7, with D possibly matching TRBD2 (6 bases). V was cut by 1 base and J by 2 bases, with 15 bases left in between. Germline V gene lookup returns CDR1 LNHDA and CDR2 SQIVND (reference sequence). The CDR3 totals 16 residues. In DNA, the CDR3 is TGTGCCAGTAGTATAGGTCCCCCGGCGGGGCCCTACGAGCAGTACTTC. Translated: CASSIGPPAGPYEQYF.

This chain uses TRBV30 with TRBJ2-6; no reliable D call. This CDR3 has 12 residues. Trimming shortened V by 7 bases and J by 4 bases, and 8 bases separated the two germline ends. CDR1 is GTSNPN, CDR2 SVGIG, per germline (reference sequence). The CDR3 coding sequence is TGTGCCTCGGCACCCGGGGCCAACGTCCTGACTTTC. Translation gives CASAPGANVLTF.

The CDR3 DNA sequence: TGTGCCAGCAGCGGTACAGGGGGAAGCACCGGGGAGCTGTTTTTT. This translates into CASSGTGGSTGELFF. This rearrangement joins TRBV13 to TRBJ2-2; 8 positions agree with TRBD1. Germline CDR1 and CDR2: PRHDT and FYEKMQ (reference sequence). The CDR3 is 15 amino acids. Trimming took 5 bases from V and 4 from J; bases not matched to a gene: 6.

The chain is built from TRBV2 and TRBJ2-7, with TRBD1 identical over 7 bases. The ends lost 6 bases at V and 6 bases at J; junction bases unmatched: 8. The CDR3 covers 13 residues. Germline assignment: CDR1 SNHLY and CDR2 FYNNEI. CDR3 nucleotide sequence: TGTGCCAGCAGCTATGGGACAGTCGGCGAGCAGTACTTC. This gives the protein CASSYGTVGEQYF.

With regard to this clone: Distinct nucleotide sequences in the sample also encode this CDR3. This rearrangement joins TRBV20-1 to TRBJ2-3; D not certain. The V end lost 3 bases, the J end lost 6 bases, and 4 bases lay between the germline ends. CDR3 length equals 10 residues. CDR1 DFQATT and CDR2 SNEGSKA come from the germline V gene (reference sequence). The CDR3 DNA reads TGCAGTGCTAGCGACGATACGCAGTATTTT. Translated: CSASDDTQYF.

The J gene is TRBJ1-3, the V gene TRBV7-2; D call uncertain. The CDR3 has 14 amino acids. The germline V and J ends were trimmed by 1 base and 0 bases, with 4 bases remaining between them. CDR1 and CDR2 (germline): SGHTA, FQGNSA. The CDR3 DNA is TGTGCCAGCAGCTTAGAGAGCTCTGGAAACACCATATATTTT. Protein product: CASSLESSGNTIYF.